This T cell receptor beta chain was identified in a study of a mutant IDH1 vaccine in newly diagnosed glioma. Study at large: The study started vaccination 4-6 weeks after radiotherapy alone, or with temozolomide cycles. Pretreatment consisted of radiotherapy, temozolomide, or both, with most receiving both. Overall study findings and caveats: Pseudoprogression seemed unrelated to changes in top peripheral T cell clonotypes. In 80% to 95% of patients, immune responses induced by the vaccine occurred.

As regards this clone: Antigen: not known.

Sequencing used immunoSEQ multiplex PCR; TCRdb keeps in-frame clones, though not all of them. The sample includes about 26,000 clones, 65% to 80% of them seen just once. Trimming cost V 0 bases and J 4 bases, with 9 bases left between them. The CDR3 sequence is 14 residues long. CDR1 is MNHEY, CDR2 SVGAGI, per germline. Time point here: week 5, during vaccination. All doses held 300 ug of mutant IDH1 20-mer peptide, with topical imiquimod. V gene TRBV6-5 combines with J gene TRBJ1-2; D might be TRBD1 (6 bases). The sequenced sample was PBMCs, obtained from a glioma patient whose treatment included an IDH1 peptide vaccine. The receptor comes from a man aged 40-49 years with glioma. Some clones in this sample may be carry-over from other donors' samples. CDR3 nucleotides: TGTGCCAGCAGTTACTCCGGGGGGCCCTATGGCTACACCTTC. Translated: CASSYSGGPYGYTF.